This TCR beta chain appears in the sequencing data of a study of vaccination effects on CD4 cells after COVID-19. The CDR3 totals 14 residues. V was pared by 5 bases and J by 1 base, with 11 bases between. Per germline, CDR1 SGHNT and CDR2 YENEEA. Before any sequencing was done, the ViraFEST assay used viral peptide pools to expand antigen-specific CD4+ T cells. Following culture for around 10 days, CD4+ T cells were isolated. Two-dose vaccination with either BNT162b2 or mRNA-1273 was given to the participants. Cultures got half-medium changes with IL-2 on days 3 and 7. Concerning this clone itself: As yet, its antigen is unknown.

Whole-study results and caveats: Long after vaccination, the clones induced by infection and by vaccine shrank markedly in size.

Assay used: immunoSEQ multiplex PCR; TCRdb lists only in-frame clones, some missing. The table has roughly 23,000 clones, 72% seen once. The sequence derives from a human donor who received a COVID-19 vaccine. J is TRBJ1-1 and V is TRBV11-3, with D possibly matching TRBD1 (6 bases). The sample in question was CD4+ T cells from PBMCs cultured with HCoV-NL63 spike peptides, obtained after COVID-19 vaccination. CDR3 coding DNA: TGTGCCAGCAGCATACAGGGTCCGAACACTGAAGCTTTCTTT. Amino acids: CASSIQGPNTEAFF.